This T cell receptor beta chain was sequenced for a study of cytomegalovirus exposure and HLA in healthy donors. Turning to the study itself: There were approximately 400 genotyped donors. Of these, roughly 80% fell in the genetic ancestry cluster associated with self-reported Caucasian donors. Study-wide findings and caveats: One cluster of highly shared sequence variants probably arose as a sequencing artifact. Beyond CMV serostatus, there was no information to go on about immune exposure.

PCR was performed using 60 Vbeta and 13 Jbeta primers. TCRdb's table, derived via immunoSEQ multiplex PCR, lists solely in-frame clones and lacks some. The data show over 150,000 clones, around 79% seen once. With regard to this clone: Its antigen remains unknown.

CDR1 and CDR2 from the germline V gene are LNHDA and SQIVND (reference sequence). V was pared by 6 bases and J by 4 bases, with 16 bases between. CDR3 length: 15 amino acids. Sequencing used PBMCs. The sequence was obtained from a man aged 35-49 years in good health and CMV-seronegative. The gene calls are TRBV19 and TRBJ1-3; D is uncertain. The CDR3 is CASSEDSGPGNTIYF. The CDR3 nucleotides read TGTGCCAGTAGCGAGGATTCCGGTCCCGGAAACACCATATATTTT.